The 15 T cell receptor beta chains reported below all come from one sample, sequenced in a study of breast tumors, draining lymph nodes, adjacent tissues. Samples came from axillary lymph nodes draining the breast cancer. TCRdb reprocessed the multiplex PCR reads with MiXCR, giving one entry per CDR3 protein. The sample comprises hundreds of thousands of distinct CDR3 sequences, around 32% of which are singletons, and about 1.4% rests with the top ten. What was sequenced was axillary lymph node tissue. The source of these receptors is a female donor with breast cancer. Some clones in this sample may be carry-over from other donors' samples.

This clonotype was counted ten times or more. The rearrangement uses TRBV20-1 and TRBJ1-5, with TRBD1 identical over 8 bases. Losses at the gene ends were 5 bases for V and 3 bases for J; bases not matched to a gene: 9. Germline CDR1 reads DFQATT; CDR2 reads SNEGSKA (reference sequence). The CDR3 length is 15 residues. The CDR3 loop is CSALPTGEFNQPQHF. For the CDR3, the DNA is TGCAGTGCTCTCCCGACAGGGGAATTCAATCAGCCCCAGCATTTT.

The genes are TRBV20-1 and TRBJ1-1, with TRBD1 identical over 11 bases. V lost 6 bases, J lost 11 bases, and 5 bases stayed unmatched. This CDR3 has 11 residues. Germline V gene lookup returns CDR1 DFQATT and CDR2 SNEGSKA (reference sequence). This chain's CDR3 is CSATGQGVAFF. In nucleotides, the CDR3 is TGCAGTGCCACGGGACAGGGGGTGGCTTTCTTT.

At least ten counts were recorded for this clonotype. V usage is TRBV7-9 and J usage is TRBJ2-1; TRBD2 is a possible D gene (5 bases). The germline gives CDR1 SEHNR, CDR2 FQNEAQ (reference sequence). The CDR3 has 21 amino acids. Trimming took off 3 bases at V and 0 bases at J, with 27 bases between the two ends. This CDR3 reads CASSFNQARHGGGSSYNEQFF. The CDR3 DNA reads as TGTGCCAGCAGCTTTAACCAAGCCCGACACGGCGGAGGAAGCTCCTACAATGAGCAGTTCTTC.

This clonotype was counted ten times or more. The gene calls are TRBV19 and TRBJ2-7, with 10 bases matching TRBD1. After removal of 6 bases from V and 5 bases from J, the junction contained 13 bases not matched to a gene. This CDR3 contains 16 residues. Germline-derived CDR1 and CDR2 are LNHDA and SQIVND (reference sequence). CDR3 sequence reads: CASRKGQGKIEDEQYF. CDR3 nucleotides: TGTGCCAGTAGGAAGGGACAGGGGAAAATAGAAGACGAGCAGTACTTC.

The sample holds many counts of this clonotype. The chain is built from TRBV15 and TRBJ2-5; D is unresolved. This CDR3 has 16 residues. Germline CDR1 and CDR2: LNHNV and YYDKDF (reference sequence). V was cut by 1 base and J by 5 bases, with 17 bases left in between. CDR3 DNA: TGTGCCACCAGCAGAGTCCGCCTAACTCATTTTGAGACCCAGTACTTC. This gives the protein CATSRVRLTHFETQYF. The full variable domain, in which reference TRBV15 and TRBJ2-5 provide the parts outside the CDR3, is DAMVIQNPRYQVTQFGKPVTLSCSQTLNHNVMYWYQQKSSQAPKLLFHYYDKDFNNEADTPDNFQSRRPNTSFCFLDIRSPGLGDTAMYLCATSRVRLTHFETQYFGPGTRLLVL.

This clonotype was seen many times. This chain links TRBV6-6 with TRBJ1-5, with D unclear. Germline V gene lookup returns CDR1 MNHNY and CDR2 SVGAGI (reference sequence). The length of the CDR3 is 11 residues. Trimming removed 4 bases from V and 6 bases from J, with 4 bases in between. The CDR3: CASSSGQPQHF. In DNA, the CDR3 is TGTGCCAGCAGTTCGGGTCAGCCCCAGCATTTT.

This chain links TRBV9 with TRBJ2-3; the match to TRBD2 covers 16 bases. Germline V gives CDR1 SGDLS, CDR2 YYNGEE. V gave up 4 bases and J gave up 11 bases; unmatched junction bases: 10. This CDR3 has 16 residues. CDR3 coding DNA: TGTGCCAGCAGCTCCCCGGGGACTAGCGGGAGGGTTGAGCAGTATTTT. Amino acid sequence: CASSSPGTSGRVEQYF.

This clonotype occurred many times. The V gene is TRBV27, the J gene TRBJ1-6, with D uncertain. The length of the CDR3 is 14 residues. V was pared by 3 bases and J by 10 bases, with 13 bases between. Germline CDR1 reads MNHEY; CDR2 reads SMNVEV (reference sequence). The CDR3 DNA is TGTGCCAGCAGTTTTAGACAAAGAGGATCACCCCTCCACTTT. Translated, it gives CASSFRQRGSPLHF.

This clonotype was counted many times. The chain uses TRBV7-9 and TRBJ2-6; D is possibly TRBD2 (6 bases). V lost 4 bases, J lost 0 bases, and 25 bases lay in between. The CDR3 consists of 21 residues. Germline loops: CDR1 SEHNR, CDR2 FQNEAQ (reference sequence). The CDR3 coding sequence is TGTGCCAGCAGCTCTACATTCTGGGACTCATCCCTCTCCTCTGGGGCCAACGTCCTGACTTTC. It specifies CASSSTFWDSSLSSGANVLTF. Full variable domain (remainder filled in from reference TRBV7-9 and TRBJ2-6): DTGVSQNPRHKITKRGQNVTFRCDPISEHNRLYWYRQTLGQGPEFLTYFQNEAQLEKSRLLSDRFSAERPKGSFSTLEIQRTEQGDSAMYLCASSSTFWDSSLSSGANVLTFGAGSRLTVL.

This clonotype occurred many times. Here the CDR3 reads CASLEGGNQPQHF. DNA for the CDR3: TGTGCCAGCCTGGAGGGCGGCAATCAGCCCCAGCATTTT. The chain recombines TRBV12-3 or TRBV12-4 with TRBJ1-5; D call uncertain. Trimming removed 8 bases at V and 2 bases at J, with 10 bases between. The CDR3 is made up of 13 amino acids.

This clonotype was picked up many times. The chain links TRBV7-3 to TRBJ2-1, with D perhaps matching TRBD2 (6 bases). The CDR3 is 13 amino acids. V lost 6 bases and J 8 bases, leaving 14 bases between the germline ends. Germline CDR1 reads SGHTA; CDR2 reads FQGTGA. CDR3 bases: TGTGCCAGCAGTGAGAGCGGGTACGATGAGCAGTTCTTC. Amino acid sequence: CASSESGYDEQFF.

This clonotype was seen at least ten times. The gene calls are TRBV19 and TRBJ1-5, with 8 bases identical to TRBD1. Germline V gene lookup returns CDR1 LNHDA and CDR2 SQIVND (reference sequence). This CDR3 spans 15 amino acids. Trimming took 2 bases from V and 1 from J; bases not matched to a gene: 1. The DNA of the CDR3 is TGTGCCAGTAGTATAAACAGGGGGAGCAATCAGCCCCAGCATTTT. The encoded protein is CASSINRGSNQPQHF.

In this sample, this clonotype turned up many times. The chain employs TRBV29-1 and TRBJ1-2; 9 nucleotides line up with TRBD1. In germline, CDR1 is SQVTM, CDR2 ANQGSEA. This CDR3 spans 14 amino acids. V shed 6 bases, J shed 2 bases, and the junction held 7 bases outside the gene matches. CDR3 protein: CSVQGQGINYGYTF. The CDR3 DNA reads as TGCAGCGTCCAGGGACAGGGTATCAACTATGGCTACACCTTC.

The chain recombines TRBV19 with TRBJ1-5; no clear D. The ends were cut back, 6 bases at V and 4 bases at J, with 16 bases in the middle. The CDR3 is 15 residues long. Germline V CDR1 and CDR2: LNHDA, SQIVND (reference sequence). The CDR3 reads CASRKNRWANQPQHF. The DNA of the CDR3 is TGTGCCAGTAGAAAGAATCGGTGGGCAAATCAGCCCCAGCATTTT.

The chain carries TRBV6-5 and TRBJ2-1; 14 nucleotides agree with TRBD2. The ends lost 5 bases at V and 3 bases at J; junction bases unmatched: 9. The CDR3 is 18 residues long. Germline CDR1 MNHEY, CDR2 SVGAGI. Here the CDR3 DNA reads TGTGCCAGCAGTCACGTCGGACTAGCGGGAGGACGCTACAATGAGCAGTTCTTC. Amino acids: CASSHVGLAGGRYNEQFF.